Given below is one T cell receptor beta chain in context. Its specificity is unknown. CDR3 length: 15 amino acids. These data originate in a study of monozygotic twins with inflammatory bowel disease. Study conclusions and caveats: Patient repertoires may have gained variability from differing immunosuppressive treatments. Sharing of clonotypes with others was lower in IBD patients than in healthy twins, and this was especially so with disease activity. Data gave no support to a single strong signal or clonotype associated with IBD. IBD-affected twins scored below their healthy co-twins in TCRbeta diversity (inverse Simpson).

From its re-call of the 5' RACE reads, TCRdb lists each CDR3 protein once, without DNA. Found here are approximately 400,000 distinct CDR3 sequences; the top ten clones hold 2% to 3%. This sequence originates from a human donor with ulcerative colitis or Crohn's disease, or a healthy co-twin of an affected twin (not recorded which). The specimen was blood. The rearrangement joins TRBV12-3 or TRBV12-4 to TRBJ2-7; absent DNA, TCRdb's TRBD1 call cannot be checked. The CDR3 protein is CASSLGTGMRNEQYF.